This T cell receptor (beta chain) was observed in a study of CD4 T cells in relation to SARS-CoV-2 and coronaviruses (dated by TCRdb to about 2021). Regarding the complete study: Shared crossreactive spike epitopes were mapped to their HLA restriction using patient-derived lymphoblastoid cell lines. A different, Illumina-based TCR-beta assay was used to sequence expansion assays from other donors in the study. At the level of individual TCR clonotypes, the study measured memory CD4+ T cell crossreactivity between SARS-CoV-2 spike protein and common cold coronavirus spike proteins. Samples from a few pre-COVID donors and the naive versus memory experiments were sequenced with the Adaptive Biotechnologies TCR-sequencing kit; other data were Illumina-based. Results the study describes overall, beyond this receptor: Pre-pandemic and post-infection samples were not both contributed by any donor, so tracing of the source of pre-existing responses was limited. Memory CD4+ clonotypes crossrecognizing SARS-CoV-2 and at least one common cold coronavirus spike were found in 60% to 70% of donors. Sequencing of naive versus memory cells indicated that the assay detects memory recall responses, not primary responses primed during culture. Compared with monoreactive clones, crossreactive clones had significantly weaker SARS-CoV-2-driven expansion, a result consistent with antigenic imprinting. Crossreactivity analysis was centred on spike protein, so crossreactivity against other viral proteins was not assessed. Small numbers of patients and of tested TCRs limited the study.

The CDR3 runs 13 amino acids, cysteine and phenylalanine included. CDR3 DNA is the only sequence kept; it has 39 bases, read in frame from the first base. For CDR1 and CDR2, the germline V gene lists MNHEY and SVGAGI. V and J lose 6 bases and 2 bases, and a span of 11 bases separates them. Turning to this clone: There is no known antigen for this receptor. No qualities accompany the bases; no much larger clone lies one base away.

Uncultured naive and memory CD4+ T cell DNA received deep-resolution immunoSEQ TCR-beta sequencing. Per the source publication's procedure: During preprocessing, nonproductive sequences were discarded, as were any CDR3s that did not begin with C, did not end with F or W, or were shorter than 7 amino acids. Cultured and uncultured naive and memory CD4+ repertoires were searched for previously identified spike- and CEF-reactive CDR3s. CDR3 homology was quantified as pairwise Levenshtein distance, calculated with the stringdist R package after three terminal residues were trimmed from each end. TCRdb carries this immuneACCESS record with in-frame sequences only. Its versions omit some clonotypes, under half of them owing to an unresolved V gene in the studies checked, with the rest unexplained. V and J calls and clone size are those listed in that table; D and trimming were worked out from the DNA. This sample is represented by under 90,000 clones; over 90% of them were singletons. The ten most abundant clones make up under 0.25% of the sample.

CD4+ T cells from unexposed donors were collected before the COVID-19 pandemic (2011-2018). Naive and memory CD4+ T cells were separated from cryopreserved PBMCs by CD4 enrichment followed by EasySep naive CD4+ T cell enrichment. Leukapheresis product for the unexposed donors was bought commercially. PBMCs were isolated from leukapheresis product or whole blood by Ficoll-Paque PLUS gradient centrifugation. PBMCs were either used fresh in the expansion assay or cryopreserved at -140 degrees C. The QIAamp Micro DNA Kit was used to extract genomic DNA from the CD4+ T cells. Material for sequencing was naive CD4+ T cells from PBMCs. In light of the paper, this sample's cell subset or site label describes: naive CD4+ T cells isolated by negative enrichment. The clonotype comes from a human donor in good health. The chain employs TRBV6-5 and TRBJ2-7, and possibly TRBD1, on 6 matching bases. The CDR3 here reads CASSRDTTYEQYF. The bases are TGTGCCAGCAGCCGGGACACGACCTACGAGCAGTACTTC.